This entry lists 17 T cell receptor beta chains sequenced from one sample in a study of T cell responses to AZD1222 COVID-19 vaccine. Repertoires were generated with immunoSEQ multiplex PCR, while TCRdb's copy carries only in-frame clones and drops some. Among about 120,000 clones listed, about 86% were seen once. Material: peripheral blood, obtained on day 0 of AZD1222 vaccination. The receptors here all came from an adult in good health.

The rearrangement links TRBV18 to TRBJ2-7; D is unresolved. CDR1 is KGHSH and CDR2 is LQKENI in the germline V gene. V lost 1 base to trimming and J lost 3 bases, with 13 bases between them. The CDR3 has 15 residues. CDR3 sequence reads: CASSPQVELGYEQYF. CDR3 DNA sequence: TGTGCCAGCTCACCACAAGTTGAACTCGGCTACGAGCAGTACTTC.

The rearrangement uses TRBV10-2 and TRBJ2-5, with TRBD2 matching 7 bases. The CDR3 covers 17 residues. The germline CDR1 and CDR2 sequences are WSHSY and SAAADI. Trimming at V came to 3 bases and at J to 5 bases, leaving 15 bases not matched to a gene. CDR3: CASSDWGGTKAGETQYF. The CDR3 nucleotides are TGCGCCAGCAGTGATTGGGGCGGGACGAAAGCGGGGGAGACCCAGTACTTC.

The chain is built from TRBV29-1 and TRBJ1-2; D is possibly TRBD1 (6 bases). The CDR3 is 12 residues long. Deletions cut 2 bases from V and 2 bases from J, with 6 bases between. The germline CDR1 and CDR2 sequences are SQVTM and ANQGSEA. The CDR3 bases are TGCAGCGTTGAACAGGGGAACTATGGCTACACCTTC. As protein: CSVEQGNYGYTF.

V is TRBV2 and J is TRBJ1-2; D uncertain. The CDR3 has 12 residues. Germline-derived CDR1 and CDR2 are SNHLY and FYNNEI. With 2 bases removed from V and 8 bases from J, the gap between germline ends came to 9 bases. The DNA for the CDR3 is TGTGCCAGCAGTGAATTCCCGAGCGGCTACACCTTC. Its translation is CASSEFPSGYTF.

The chain combines TRBV28 with TRBJ1-1; D may be TRBD1 (5 bases). From germline, CDR1 is MDHEN and CDR2 SYDVKM. Trimming cost V 5 bases and J 2 bases, with 12 bases left between them. The CDR3 extends over 14 amino acids. The CDR3 bases are TGTGCCAGCAGTAAAGGAGGGGCCAACACTGAAGCTTTCTTT. Protein: CASSKGGANTEAFF.

The J gene is TRBJ1-1, the V gene TRBV19, with 12 bases aligning to TRBD1. The J segment lost 6 bases and the V segment lost 3 bases, leaving 8 bases of the junction unmatched. CDR1 LNHDA and CDR2 SQIVND come from the germline V gene (reference sequence). The CDR3 sequence is 16 residues long. The CDR3 reads CASSMGQGARAAEAFF. In DNA form, the CDR3 reads TGTGCCAGTAGTATGGGACAGGGGGCGCGTGCAGCTGAAGCTTTCTTT.

This clone was counted once. The chain joins TRBV6-2 or TRBV6-3 to TRBJ2-3; D is undetermined. This CDR3 region has 12 residues. Per the germline V gene, CDR1 is MNHEY and CDR2 is SVGEGT. V lost 6 bases to trimming and J lost 8 bases, with 12 bases between them. CDR3 nucleotide sequence: TGTGCCAGCAGCCCCACATACGCTACGCAGTATTTT. Protein product: CASSPTYATQYF.

This rearrangement joins TRBV10-3 to TRBJ1-2; 7 bases are shared with TRBD1. Unmatched junction bases numbered 5, after V lost 0 bases and J lost 1 base. Germline V gene sequence: CDR1 ENHRY, CDR2 SYGVKD. This CDR3 has 16 residues. The chain's CDR3 is CAISESGRGHNYGYTF. CDR3 DNA: TGTGCCATCAGTGAGTCGGGAAGGGGGCATAACTATGGCTACACCTTC.

The chain combines TRBV6-6 with TRBJ1-2, with 7 positions matching TRBD1. J gave up 2 bases and V 4 bases, and 4 bases lay outside the gene matches. Germline V gives CDR1 MNHNY, CDR2 SVGAGI (reference sequence). This CDR3 spans 14 amino acids. Here the CDR3 DNA reads TGTGCCAGCAGTTGGGGGACAGCAAACTATGGCTACACCTTC. Its protein product is CASSWGTANYGYTF.

This clone was detected a few times. This chain connects TRBV2 to TRBJ1-2; D perhaps matches TRBD1 (5 bases). Between the trimmed V and J ends, which lost 6 bases and 13 bases, there was a span of 18 bases. This CDR3 comprises 12 residues. The germline V gene encodes CDR1 SNHLY and CDR2 FYNNEI. For the CDR3, the DNA is TGTGCCAGCAGCGCGGGGGGGGAAGCAGTCACCTTC. Translating gives CASSAGGEAVTF.

The rearrangement uses TRBV11-2 and TRBJ2-1; possible D gene TRBD2, 5 bases. V shed 4 bases and J shed 7 bases, with 17 bases lying between them. Germline V CDR1 and CDR2: SGHAT, FQNNGV. There are 15 residues in the CDR3. The CDR3 loop is CASSWPGSTGNEQFF. CDR3 bases: TGTGCCAGCAGCTGGCCGGGATCTACGGGAAATGAGCAGTTCTTC.

The CDR3: CASSPGGVRAGVLFF. The CDR3 DNA sequence: TGTGCCAGCAGCCCCGGCGGGGTTAGGGCGGGAGTGTTGTTCTTC. The V and J genes are TRBV5-4 and TRBJ2-1; TRBD2 aligns across 7 bases. Germline loops: CDR1 SGHNT, CDR2 YYREEE (reference sequence). This CDR3 spans 15 amino acids. J was trimmed by 15 bases and V by 4 bases; bases with no gene match: 19.

J is TRBJ1-1 and V is TRBV19; maybe TRBD1 (5 bases). Germline loops: CDR1 LNHDA, CDR2 SQIVND (reference sequence). The CDR3 contains 14 residues. The V end was cut by 7 bases, the J end by 5 bases, with 17 bases between. As DNA, the CDR3 is TGTGCCAGTACCTCGGGAGGGGTTGCGACTGAAGCTTTCTTT. Translated, it gives CASTSGGVATEAFF.

The chain joins TRBV29-1 to TRBJ1-2; D not resolved. The CDR3 contains 13 residues. Trimming cost V 8 bases and J 3 bases, with 16 bases left between them. Germline CDR1 reads SQVTM; CDR2 reads ANQGSEA. CDR3 protein: CSILGLGDYGYTF. CDR3 nucleotide sequence: TGCAGCATTCTCGGGCTGGGCGACTATGGCTACACCTTC.

V usage is TRBV5-4 and J usage is TRBJ2-7; 11 positions agree with TRBD2. The CDR3 is 14 amino acids. Germline lookup yields CDR1 SGHNT and CDR2 YYREEE (reference sequence). Trimming cost V 9 bases and J 4 bases; bases outside gene matches: 9. This chain's CDR3 is CATKIAGGPYEQYF. CDR3 nucleotides: TGTGCCACCAAGATAGCGGGAGGGCCTTACGAGCAGTACTTC.

As for this clone: One end of the junction does not line up with germline, which may come from a read error. This sequence joins TRBV27 and TRBJ1-1; D is ambiguous. The CDR3 loop spans 14 amino acids. Germline V gene lookup returns CDR1 MNHEY and CDR2 SMNVEV (reference sequence). The CDR3 region has the DNA TGTGCCAGCCGTTTGGCAGGTCGAGGTACTGAAGCTTTCTTT. Translation gives CASRLAGRGTEAFF.

J is TRBJ1-6 and V is TRBV5-6; no definite D call. Germline CDR1 reads SGHDT; CDR2 reads YYEEEE. V was clipped by 4 bases and J by 5 bases, with 13 bases between them. CDR3 length: 15 amino acids. The CDR3 DNA reads TGTGCCAGCAGCCAATACGGGTATAATAATTCACCCCTCCACTTT. This codes for CASSQYGYNNSPLHF.